Detailed here is one T cell receptor beta chain. The sample originates from a study of shared clonotypes between healthy human individuals. Method: immunoSEQ multiplex PCR; TCRdb's copy keeps in-frame clones and lacks some. The data show about 2 million clones, roughly 94% seen once. Germline CDR1 and CDR2: SGHTA and FQGNSA. V was clipped by 5 bases and J by 1 base, with 10 bases between them. The length of the CDR3 is 14 residues. The receptor was derived from a man aged 18 to 30 in good health. J is TRBJ2-3 and V is TRBV7-2; maybe TRBD2 (5 bases). The source material was naive CD4+ T cells sorted from blood. As for subset: CD45RA+ positively selected. The CDR3 protein is CASSRSGRTDTQYF. The CDR3 region has the DNA TGTGCCAGCAGCCGGAGCGGACGCACAGATACGCAGTATTTT.